This T cell receptor beta chain was sequenced during a study of PD-L1 blockade in urothelial cancer. The method was immunoSEQ multiplex PCR; TCRdb's version includes in-frame clones alone and lacks a portion of them. The sample consists of roughly 50,000 clones, approximately 81% of them appearing once. As for time point: pretreatment peripheral blood. The cohort comprised individuals with locally advanced or metastatic urothelial carcinoma. V lost 2 bases and J 9 bases, leaving 11 bases between the germline ends. The CDR3 consists of 13 residues. Germline V gene data show CDR1 as MDHEN and CDR2 as SYDVKM.

The chain combines TRBV28 with TRBJ2-1, with D tentatively TRBD2 (5 bases). The source was PBMCs, collected around atezolizumab (anti-PD-L1) treatment. The clonotype comes from a man aged 65 to 79 with urothelial cancer. CDR3 region: CASSLPSYSEQFF. The DNA of the CDR3 is TGTGCCAGCAGTTTACCTAGCTATAGTGAGCAGTTCTTC.